A single sample is the source of the 16 T cell receptor beta chains below, sequenced in a study of blood T cells in healthy people across ages (dated by TCRdb to between 2015 and 2016). Preparation of the library involved 5' RACE. The sequencer was an Illumina HiSeq 2500. A second PCR of about 6 to 12 cycles was run with a J-beta primer mix and a sample-barcoded 5' primer. TCRdb redid the processing of the public reads, applying fastp at Q25 and MiXCR, and retained in-frame beta chains. Rows with one shared CDR3 protein collapse into an entry with the most common genes and DNA. This sample holds 800,000 to 950,000 distinct CDR3 sequences; around 36% were observed only once. 13% of the sample lies in the top ten. Sample: blood. The source of these receptors is a man between 18 and 29 years old in good health.

This clonotype was observed a few times. The chain couples TRBV11-2 to TRBJ2-5; no clear D gene. Germline V gene data show CDR1 as SGHAT and CDR2 as FQNNGV. With 3 bases removed from V and 5 bases from J, the gap between germline ends came to 10 bases. CDR3 length equals 13 residues. In nucleotides, the CDR3 is TGTGCCAGCAGCTTTAGTGGTCTGGAGACCCAGTACTTC. This codes for CASSFSGLETQYF. The full variable domain, in which reference TRBV11-2 and TRBJ2-5 provide the parts outside the CDR3, is EAGVAQSPRYKIIEKRQSVAFWCNPISGHATLYWYQQILGQGPKLLIQFQNNGVVDDSQLPKDRFSAERLKGVDSTLKIQPAKLEDSAVYLCASSFSGLETQYFGPGTRLLVL.

This clonotype was seen a few times. The J gene is TRBJ2-7, the V gene TRBV9; D may be TRBD2 (5 bases). The CDR3 sequence is 15 residues long. The germline V and J ends were trimmed by 0 bases and 1 base, with 11 bases remaining between them. The germline gives CDR1 SGDLS, CDR2 YYNGEE. This CDR3 is CASSVGGLGSYEQYF. CDR3 nucleotides: TGTGCCAGCAGCGTAGGAGGGCTAGGATCCTACGAGCAGTACTTC.

This clonotype was detected ten times or more. The chain uses TRBV11-2 and TRBJ2-1; D uncertain. Germline V gene data show CDR1 as SGHAT and CDR2 as FQNNGV. The CDR3 length is 13 residues. The ends were cut back, 1 base at V and 4 bases at J, with 5 bases in the middle. The CDR3 nucleotides read TGTGCCAGCAGCTTAGTTTCTTACAATGAGCAGTTCTTC. Translating gives CASSLVSYNEQFF.

V usage is TRBV12-3 or TRBV12-4 and J usage is TRBJ2-4, with TRBD1 as a possible D gene (6 bases). The CDR3 is 12 residues long. V was clipped by 10 bases and J by 6 bases, with 13 bases between them. The chain's CDR3 is CATKGQSNIQYF. For the CDR3, the DNA is TGTGCCACCAAGGGACAATCAAACATTCAGTACTTC.

This sequence joins TRBV20-1 and TRBJ2-5, with D unresolved. The germline V and J ends were trimmed by 5 bases and 11 bases, with 21 bases remaining between them. The germline gives CDR1 DFQATT, CDR2 SNEGSKA (reference sequence). The CDR3 extends over 13 amino acids. The CDR3 is CSAELDLMDEQYF. The CDR3 DNA is TGCAGTGCTGAATTGGATTTGATGGATGAGCAGTACTTC.

This clonotype turned up a few times. The V gene is TRBV14, the J gene TRBJ1-6; D remains unclear. CDR1 and CDR2 (germline): SGHDN, FVKESK. This CDR3 region has 14 residues. Trimming removed 3 bases from V and 7 bases from J, with 10 bases in between. The chain's CDR3 is CASSHGVVNSPLHF. CDR3 bases: TGTGCCAGCAGCCACGGGGTAGTAAATTCACCCCTCCACTTT.

This clonotype was detected a few times. The genes are TRBV20-1 and TRBJ1-1; D is undetermined. The CDR3 runs to 14 residues. Germline assignment: CDR1 DFQATT and CDR2 SNEGSKA (reference sequence). Between the trimmed V and J ends, which lost 0 bases and 1 base, there was a span of 9 bases. The CDR3 sequence: CSARDPRANTEAFF. The CDR3 DNA reads as TGCAGTGCTAGAGATCCGAGAGCGAACACTGAAGCTTTCTTT.

This clonotype has just a few counts. This sequence joins TRBV7-8 and TRBJ2-1; the match to TRBD2 covers 8 bases. Per the germline V gene, CDR1 is SGHVS and CDR2 is FQNEAQ. V trimming: 4 bases; J trimming: 4 bases; junction bases outside the gene matches: 9. The CDR3 extends over 16 amino acids. CDR3 protein: CASSSSRGGLYNEQFF. The CDR3 nucleotides are TGTGCCAGCAGCTCGTCACGGGGGGGCCTTTACAATGAGCAGTTCTTC.

This clonotype came up a few times. The gene calls are TRBV4-1 and TRBJ1-2, with D perhaps matching TRBD1 (6 bases). The CDR3 is 15 amino acids. Germline CDR1 and CDR2: MGHRA and YSYEKL. Trimming pared 4 bases from V and 8 bases from J, leaving 20 bases between. The CDR3 DNA sequence: TGCGCCAGCAGCCCGACGACCACAGGGAGCTGGGGCTACACCTTC. Translating gives CASSPTTTGSWGYTF.

This chain uses TRBV12-3 or TRBV12-4 with TRBJ2-7; D unresolved. V lost 2 bases to trimming and J lost 7 bases, with 18 bases between them. CDR3 length: 15 residues. The CDR3 DNA sequence: TGTGCCAGCAGTTTATACGCGGACGGGTACAATGAGCAGTACTTC. This encodes CASSLYADGYNEQYF.

This clonotype was observed a handful of times. The V and J genes are TRBV4-3 and TRBJ2-1; D is uncertain. The CDR3 covers 17 residues. CDR1 is LGHNA, CDR2 YSLEER, per germline. V was shortened by 0 bases and J by 0 bases, with 12 bases between the two germline ends. The CDR3: CASSQDGTASSYNEQFF. In nucleotides, the CDR3 is TGCGCCAGCAGCCAAGACGGAACAGCCAGCTCCTACAATGAGCAGTTCTTC.

The chain links TRBV12-3 or TRBV12-4 to TRBJ2-5; 8 positions match TRBD1. Matching the DNA end better, TRBJ2-7 makes the J call doubtful. This CDR3 region has 17 residues. CDR3 nucleotides: TGTGCCAGCAGCCCGGGTACAAGGACAGGGTTTCCCTACGAGCAGTACTTC. Its protein product is CASSPGTRTGFPYEQYF.

A few counts support this clonotype. The chain combines TRBV20-1 with TRBJ2-7; 7 nucleotides match TRBD1. Germline V CDR1 and CDR2: DFQATT, SNEGSKA (reference sequence). The CDR3 is made up of 11 amino acids. The V segment lost 6 bases and the J segment 6 bases; nucleotides outside the gene matches: 5. Here the CDR3 DNA reads TGCAGTGCCACGACAGGGATCGAGCAGTACTTC. Translating it yields CSATTGIEQYF.

This clonotype was observed many times. The chain links TRBV30 to TRBJ2-3; D remains unclear. The CDR3 extends over 14 amino acids. Between the trimmed V and J ends, which lost 3 bases and 3 bases, there was a span of 13 bases. CDR1 is GTSNPN, CDR2 SVGIG, per germline (reference sequence). Here the CDR3 DNA reads TGTGCCTGGAGGGACCGCCGTTGGACAGATACGCAGTATTTT. It translates to CAWRDRRWTDTQYF.

This chain connects TRBV5-5 to TRBJ2-6, with D tentatively TRBD1 (6 bases). V was shortened by 1 base and J by 2 bases, with 10 bases between the two germline ends. The CDR3 contains 16 residues. The germline V gene has CDR1 SGHKS and CDR2 YYEKEE (reference sequence). The chain's CDR3 is CASSLFGGAGANVLTF. CDR3 sequence (DNA): TGTGCCAGCAGCTTGTTTGGGGGCGCTGGGGCCAACGTCCTGACTTTC.

This clonotype was detected only a few times. The chain couples TRBV2 to TRBJ2-1; weak D call: TRBD1 (6 bases). Germline CDR1 is SNHLY and CDR2 is FYNNEI. Trimming took off 6 bases at V and 5 bases at J, with 17 bases between the two ends. There are 15 residues in the CDR3. CDR3 DNA sequence: TGTGCCAGCAGCCCTCCAGAACAGGGCCACAATGAGCAGTTCTTC. It specifies CASSPPEQGHNEQFF.